A single sample is the source of the 4 T cell receptor beta chains below, sequenced in a study of breast tumors, draining lymph nodes, adjacent tissues. Samples came from axillary lymph nodes draining the breast cancer. MiXCR, applied by TCRdb to the multiplex PCR reads, yields one record per CDR3 protein. The data contain about 270,000 distinct CDR3 sequences, about 30% of them singletons. The sequenced material came from axillary lymph node tissue. All receptors come from a female donor with breast cancer. Some clones in this sample may be carry-over from other donors' samples.

J is TRBJ2-2 and V is TRBV28; a weak D match, TRBD2 (6 bases). The germline V gene has CDR1 MDHEN and CDR2 SYDVKM. The CDR3 is 16 amino acids. Trimming shortened V by 6 bases and J by 4 bases, and 18 bases separated the two germline ends. CDR3 DNA: TGTGCCAGCAGGGACCCTCCGGGAGTAGCCACCGGGGAGCTGTTTTTT. It encodes CASRDPPGVATGELFF.

This clonotype occurred many times. The CDR3 protein is CSARGIGSNQPQHF. The CDR3 nucleotides read TGCAGTGCTAGAGGGATTGGGAGCAATCAGCCCCAGCATTTT. V gene TRBV20-1 combines with J gene TRBJ1-5; the D is unclear. This CDR3 spans 14 amino acids. Trimming stripped 1 base from V and 1 base from J, with 8 bases between. Per germline, CDR1 DFQATT and CDR2 SNEGSKA (reference sequence).

This clonotype was counted at least ten times. The chain recombines TRBV9 with TRBJ2-1; D may be TRBD1 (7 bases). Germline assignment: CDR1 SGDLS and CDR2 YYNGEE. V lost 0 bases and J 10 bases, leaving 14 bases between the germline ends. The CDR3 spans 14 residues. This CDR3 is CASSVGQGGREQFF. The CDR3 nucleotides read TGTGCCAGCAGCGTAGGTCAGGGGGGCCGCGAGCAGTTCTTC.

This clonotype was counted at least ten times. The chain uses TRBV14 and TRBJ2-5; 10 positions agree with TRBD1. V lost 2 bases to trimming and J lost 5 bases; unmatched junction nucleotides: 5. The CDR3 loop spans 15 amino acids. Germline-derived CDR1 and CDR2 are SGHDN and FVKESK. CDR3 loop: CASSQSTGGLETQYF. The CDR3 DNA reads TGTGCCAGCAGCCAATCGACAGGGGGCTTGGAGACCCAGTACTTC.